This T cell receptor (beta chain) was observed in a study of OX40 agonist ivuxolimab in advanced cancers. The wider study: At 0.01 to 10 mg/kg, ivuxolimab was administered intravenously to patients every 2 weeks. Males comprised over 80% of the group, whose mean age was approximately 61 years (range 23 to 79). Earlier treatment with anti-PD-1, anti-PD-L1 or anti-CTLA-4 was permitted, and over 35% had received some.

General observations from the study: Partial responders at 0.1-3.0 mg/kg had among the lowest clonal expansion.

This clone is a singleton in its sample. Its antigen remains unidentified. This CDR3 region has 12 residues. Germline-derived CDR1 and CDR2 are MNHNS and SASEGT. Trimming took off 7 bases at V and 9 bases at J, with 10 bases between the two ends. Sequencing was performed with immunoSEQ multiplex PCR; in TCRdb, only in-frame clones are kept and a portion is missing. The sample consists of roughly 58,000 clones, approximately 88% of them appearing once. The receptor's source is an adult with an advanced solid tumor such as melanoma, head and neck, liver or kidney cancer. This chain links TRBV6-1 with TRBJ1-6, with D perhaps matching TRBD1 (5 bases). The material sequenced was CD4+ or CD8+ T cells sorted from blood, taken in a trial of the OX40 agonist ivuxolimab. The CDR3 sequence is CASTEGFSPLHF. The CDR3 coding sequence is TGTGCCAGCACCGAGGGGTTTTCACCCCTCCACTTT.